This is a list of T cell receptor beta chains from one sample in a study of shared clonotypes between healthy human individuals. Assay used: immunoSEQ multiplex PCR; TCRdb lists only in-frame clones, some missing. This table has about 380,000 clones, around 96% appearing once. Sequenced input: memory CD8+ T cells sorted from blood. These receptors originate from a man aged 25 to 45 in good health. Both conserved end residues are part of each CDR3. A D gene is named only where the DNA matches it firmly. Size is stated for part of the rows, as once, few or many counts, or as a class when the clone is expanded.

TRBD2 | TRBJ2-2 | TRBV9 | NA | TGTGCCAGCAGCGTGCTAGCGGGAGGTGGAAAACGGGAGCTGTTTTTT | CASSVLAGGGKRELFF
TRBD1 | TRBJ1-2 | TRBV29-1 | once | TGCAGCGTGGCTGACAGGGGAGGCTATGGCTACACCTTC | CSVADRGGYGYTF
NA | TRBJ2-7 | TRBV6-5 | NA | TGTGCCAGCAGGGGGCAAGGCCTTTCGGGGGAGCAGTACTTC | CASRGQGLSGEQYF
NA | TRBJ1-5 | TRBV7-6 | NA | TGTGCCAGCAGCTTAGCCGGATATAGCAATCAGCCCCAGCATTTT | CASSLAGYSNQPQHF
NA | TRBJ2-3 | TRBV7-7 | NA | TGTGCTAGCAGTCCGGACAGCACAGATACGCAGTATTTT | CASSPDSTDTQYF
NA | TRBJ1-2 | TRBV5-1 | NA | TGCGCCAGCAGCGGTGGACGGAACTATGGCTACACCTTC | CASSGGRNYGYTF
TRBD1 | TRBJ1-1 | TRBV5-4 | NA | TGTGCCAGCAGCTTAGGACAGGGGGCTGAAGCTTTCTTT | CASSLGQGAEAFF
NA | TRBJ2-5 | TRBV15 | NA | TGTGCCACCAGCAGAGGCAGTCGGCCAGAATCCGCCTGGGACCAAGAGACCCAGTACTTC | CATSRGSRPESAWDQETQYF
TRBD2 | TRBJ2-1 | TRBV4-2 | NA | TGTGCCAGCAGCCCAGGGATAGCGGGAGGGCCGAATGAGCAGTTCTTC | CASSPGIAGGPNEQFF
NA | TRBJ1-5 | TRBV15 | NA | TGTGCCACCAGCCTGGGGGCAACCCAGCCCCAGCATTTT | CATSLGATQPQHF
TRBD1 | TRBJ2-1 | TRBV7-3 | once | TGTGCCAGCAGCTTAACGCCTTATGGGGACAGGGACCCCTACAATGAGCAGTTCTTC | CASSLTPYGDRDPYNEQFF
NA | TRBJ2-7 | TRBV11-1 | NA | TGTGCCAGCAGCGGGACATCCTACGAGCAGTACTTC | CASSGTSYEQYF
TRBD1 | TRBJ1-2 | TRBV30 | once | TGTGCCTGGAGTCCATGGGGCAGGGGGCTAACACGGGGAGGCTACACCTTC | CAWSPWGRGLTRGGYTF
NA | TRBJ2-6 | TRBV11-2 | NA | TGTGCCAGCAGCTCACGACAGGTCATTAACTCTGGGGCCAACGTCCTGACTTTC | CASSSRQVINSGANVLTF
NA | TRBJ2-1 | TRBV19 | NA | TGTGCCAGTAGTACTATATGGACAGTATTAATTTCCTACAATGAGCAGTTCTTC | CASSTIWTVLISYNEQFF
NA | TRBJ1-5 | TRBV6-5 | NA | TGTGCCAGCAGTTATCGGCCTTCCGGGGATCAGCCCCAGCATTTT | CASSYRPSGDQPQHF
NA | TRBJ2-3 | TRBV30 | few | TGTGCCGGCACCGGGACCATACCTTGGGCTACGCAGTATTTT | CAGTGTIPWATQYF
NA | TRBJ2-2 | TRBV9 | NA | TGTGCCAGCAGCGTCGGGGGCTTAACCGGGGAGCTGTTTTTT | CASSVGGLTGELFF
TRBD2 | TRBJ2-7 | TRBV27 | NA | TGTGCCAGCAAGGGACTAGCGGGAGTGGACTCCTACGAGCAGTACTTC | CASKGLAGVDSYEQYF
TRBD1 | TRBJ1-1 | TRBV6-5 | NA | TGTGCCAGCAGTTACGACAGGGGAGCCACTGAAGCTTTCTTT | CASSYDRGATEAFF
NA | TRBJ2-7 | TRBV7-9 | NA | TGTGCCAGCAGCTGGGGGCAGTCCTACGAGCAGTACTTC | CASSWGQSYEQYF
TRBD1 | TRBJ1-6 | TRBV7-9 | NA | TGTGCCAGCAGCTTTGAGGGGGCGCCATCACCCCTCCACTTT | CASSFEGAPSPLHF
NA | TRBJ1-5 | TRBV29-1 | NA | TGCAGCGTTGGAGTTGGCACCAATCAGCCCCAGCATTTT | CSVGVGTNQPQHF
NA | TRBJ1-4 | TRBV11-2 | once | TGTGCCAGCAGCTCACAGGGAAATCTGTTTTTT | CASSSQGNLFF
NA | TRBJ2-1 | TRBV7-2 | NA | TGTGCCAGCGGCCCCGGCCCCTACAATGAGCAGTTCTTC | CASGPGPYNEQFF